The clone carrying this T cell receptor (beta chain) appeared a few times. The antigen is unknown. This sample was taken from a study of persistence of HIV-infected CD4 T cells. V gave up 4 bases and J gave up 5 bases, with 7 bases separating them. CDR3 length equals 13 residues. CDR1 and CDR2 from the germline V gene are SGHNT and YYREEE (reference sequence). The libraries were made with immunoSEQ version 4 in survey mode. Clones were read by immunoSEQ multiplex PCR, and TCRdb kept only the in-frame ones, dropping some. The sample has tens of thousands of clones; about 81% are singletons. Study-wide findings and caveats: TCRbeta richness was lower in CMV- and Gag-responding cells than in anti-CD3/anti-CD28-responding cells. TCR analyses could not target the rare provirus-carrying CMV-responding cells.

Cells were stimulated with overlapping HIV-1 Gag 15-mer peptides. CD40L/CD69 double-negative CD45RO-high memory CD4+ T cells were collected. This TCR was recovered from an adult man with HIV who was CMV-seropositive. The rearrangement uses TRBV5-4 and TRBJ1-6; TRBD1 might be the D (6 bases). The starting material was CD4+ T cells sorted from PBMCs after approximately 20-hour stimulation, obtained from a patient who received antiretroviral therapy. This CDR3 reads CASSRDNNSPLHF. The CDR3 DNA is TGTGCCAGCAGCCGGGACAATAATTCACCCCTCCACTTT.